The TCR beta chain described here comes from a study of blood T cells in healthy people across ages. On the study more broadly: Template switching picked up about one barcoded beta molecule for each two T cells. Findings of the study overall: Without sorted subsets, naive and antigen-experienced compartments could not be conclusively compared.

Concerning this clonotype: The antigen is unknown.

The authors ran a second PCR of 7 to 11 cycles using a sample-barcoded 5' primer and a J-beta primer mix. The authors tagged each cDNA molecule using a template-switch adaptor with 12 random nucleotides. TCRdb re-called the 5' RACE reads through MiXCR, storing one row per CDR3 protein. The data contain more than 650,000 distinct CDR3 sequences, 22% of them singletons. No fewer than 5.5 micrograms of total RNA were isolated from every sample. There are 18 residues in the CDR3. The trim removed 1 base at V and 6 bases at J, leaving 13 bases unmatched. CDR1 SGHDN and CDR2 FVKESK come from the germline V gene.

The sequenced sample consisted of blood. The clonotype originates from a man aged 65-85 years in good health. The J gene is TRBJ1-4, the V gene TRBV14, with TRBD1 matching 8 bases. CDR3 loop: CASSQGPLYRGRDEKLFF. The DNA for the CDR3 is TGTGCCAGCAGCCAAGGGCCCCTCTACAGGGGGAGGGATGAAAAACTGTTTTTT. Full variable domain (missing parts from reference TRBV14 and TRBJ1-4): EAGVTQFPSHSVIEKGQTVTLRCDPISGHDNLYWYRRVMGKEIKFLLHFVKESKQDESGMPNNRFLAERTGGTYSTLKVQPAELEDSGVYFCASSQGPLYRGRDEKLFFGSGTQLSVL.